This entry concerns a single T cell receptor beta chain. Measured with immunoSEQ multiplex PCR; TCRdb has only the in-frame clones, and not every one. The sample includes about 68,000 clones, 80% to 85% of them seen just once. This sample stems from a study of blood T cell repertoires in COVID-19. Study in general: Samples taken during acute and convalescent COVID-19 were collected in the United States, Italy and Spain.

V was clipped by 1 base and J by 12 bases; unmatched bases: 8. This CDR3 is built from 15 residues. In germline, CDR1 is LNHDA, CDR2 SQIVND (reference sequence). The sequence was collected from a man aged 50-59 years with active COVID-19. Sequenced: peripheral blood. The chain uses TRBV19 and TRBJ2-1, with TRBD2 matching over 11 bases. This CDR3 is CASSIGSGGALGQFF. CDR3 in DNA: TGTGCCAGTAGTATAGGTAGCGGGGGGGCCCTTGGGCAGTTCTTC.